This TCR beta chain stems from a study of cytomegalovirus exposure and HLA in healthy donors (dated by TCRdb to about 2017). Regarding the research as a whole: According to a later analysis, the roughly 120 validation repertoires were produced on the same platform as the roughly 720 repertoires of the first cohort. The study was designed to test whether signatures of past pathogen exposure could be identified by cataloging public T cell receptors. Along with the approximately 700-subject first cohort, a separate validation cohort of 120 different subjects was used. To predict cytomegalovirus infection status, the study combined high-throughput TCR immunosequencing, statistical association of individual TCRs with disease status, and machine learning.

Study-level results and caveats: It was suggested by the authors that the approach could potentially be generalized to other disease states and immunological phenotypes. Subsequent analysis determined that TCRs grouped into clusters in the first cohort also showed a tendency toward co-occurrence across the 130 or so validation repertoires, and approximately 94% of cluster scores exceeded 0. The study listed 150 to 200 TCR beta chains as associated with cytomegalovirus. All 120 or so repertoires were used to score co-occurrence in the validation cohort in a later analysis, because that analysis had no HLA typing for the cohort. Across donors, most TCR sequences were observed very rarely, whereas some public TCRs were present in many individuals. In vitro tests confirmed that a few of the cytomegalovirus-associated TCR beta chains recognize cytomegalovirus antigens. The classifier was reported to diagnose cytomegalovirus status with high specificity and sensitivity in both the original cohort and the validation cohort.

The donors were included in the validation cohort of 130 or so subjects, a group kept apart from the approximately 670-subject first cohort. In regard to this clone: There is no known antigen for this receptor. Within one base of it there is no much larger clone, and no base qualities were kept. Other DNA sequences of this sample code for an identical CDR3.

V and J are truncated by 0 bases and 11 bases respectively, leaving an intervening sequence of 14 bases. CDR1 and CDR2, per the germline V gene, are SGHRS and YFSETQ. From its cysteine to its phenylalanine, the CDR3 spans 13 amino acids. Just CDR3 DNA is preserved here, 39 bases in frame from base 1. Libraries were prepared through the immunoSEQ multiplex PCR assay. The study's own analysis went as follows. A statistical classification framework was built for diagnosing cytomegalovirus status from the catalog of TCR beta chain sequences. This is the immuneACCESS table as TCRdb keeps it, with only in-frame sequences that have V and J called. A part of the clones is gone; compared with another copy, unresolved V genes explain less than half, and the rest is unexplained. That table is the source of V, J and clone size, and D and trimming were worked out from the DNA. The sample yields about 78,000 clones; 90% to 96% were counted once. 1.6% of the sample goes to the ten largest clones.

The source is a man aged 18-30 years in good health and CMV-seropositive. The sample taken for sequencing was PBMCs. The rearrangement combines TRBV5-1 with TRBJ1-1; 5 matching bases give a weak D call of TRBD1. Read as DNA, the sequence is TGCGCCAGCAGCTTGGAGCAGGGTTTGGGGGCTTTCTTT. It codes for CASSLEQGLGAFF. When the CDR3 is completed using the reference TRBV5-1 and TRBJ1-1 genes on either side, the full variable domain is KAGVTQTPRYLIKTRGQQVTLSCSPISGHRSVSWYQQTPGQGLQFLFEYFSETQRNKGNFPGRFSGRQFSNSRSEMNVSTLELGDSALYLCASSLEQGLGAFFGQGTRLTVV.